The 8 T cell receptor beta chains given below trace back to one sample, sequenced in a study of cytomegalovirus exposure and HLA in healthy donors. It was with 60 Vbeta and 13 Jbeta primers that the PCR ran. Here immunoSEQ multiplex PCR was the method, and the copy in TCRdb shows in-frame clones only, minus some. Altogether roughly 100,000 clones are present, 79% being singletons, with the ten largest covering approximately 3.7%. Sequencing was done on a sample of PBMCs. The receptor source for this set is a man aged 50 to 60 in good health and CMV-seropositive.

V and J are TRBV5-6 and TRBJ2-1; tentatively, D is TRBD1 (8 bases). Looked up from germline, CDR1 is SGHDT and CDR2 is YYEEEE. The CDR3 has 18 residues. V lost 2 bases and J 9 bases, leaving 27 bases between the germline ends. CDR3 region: CASSLKRTGTGWEGEQFF. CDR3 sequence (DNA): TGTGCCAGCAGCTTAAAAAGGACAGGGACTGGGTGGGAGGGTGAGCAGTTCTTC.

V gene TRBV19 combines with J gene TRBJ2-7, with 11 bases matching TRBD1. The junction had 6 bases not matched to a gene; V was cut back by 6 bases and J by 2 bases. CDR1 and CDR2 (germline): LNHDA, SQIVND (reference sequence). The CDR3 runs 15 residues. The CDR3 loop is CASRRTGGLTYEQYF. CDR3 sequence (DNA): TGTGCCAGTAGACGGACAGGGGGCCTCACCTACGAGCAGTACTTC.

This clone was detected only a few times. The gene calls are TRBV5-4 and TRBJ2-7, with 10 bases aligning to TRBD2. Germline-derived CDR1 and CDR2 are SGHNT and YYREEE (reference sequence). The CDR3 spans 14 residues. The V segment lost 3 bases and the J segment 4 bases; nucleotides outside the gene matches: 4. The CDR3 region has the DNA TGTGCCAGCAGCTCCACTAGCGGGAAATACGAGCAGTACTTC. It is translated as CASSSTSGKYEQYF.

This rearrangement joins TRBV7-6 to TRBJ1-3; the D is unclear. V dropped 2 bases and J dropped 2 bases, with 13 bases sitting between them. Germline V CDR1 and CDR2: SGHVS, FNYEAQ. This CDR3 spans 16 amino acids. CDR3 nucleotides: TGTGCCAGCAGCTTATCTCCTGCTCAGACTGGAAACACCATATATTTT. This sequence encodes CASSLSPAQTGNTIYF. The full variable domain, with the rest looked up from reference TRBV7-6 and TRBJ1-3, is GAGVSQSPRYKVTKRGQDVALRCDPISGHVSLYWYRQALGQGPEFLTYFNYEAQQDKSGLPNDRFSAERPEGSISTLTIQRTEQRDSAMYRCASSLSPAQTGNTIYFGEGSWLTVV.

The CDR3 region is CASSSEETGTFSGEQYF. The CDR3 DNA reads TGTGCCAGCAGCTCGGAAGAAACCGGGACTTTCTCGGGAGAGCAGTACTTC. This chain connects TRBV5-6 to TRBJ2-7; TRBD2 is a possible D gene (6 bases). The CDR3 contains 17 residues. V shed 3 bases and J shed 7 bases, with 26 bases lying between them. Germline V CDR1 and CDR2: SGHDT, YYEEEE.

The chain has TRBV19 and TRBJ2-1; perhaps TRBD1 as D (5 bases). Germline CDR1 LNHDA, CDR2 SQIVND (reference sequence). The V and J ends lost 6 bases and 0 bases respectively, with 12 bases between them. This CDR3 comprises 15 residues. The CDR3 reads CASRKTDSSYNEQFF. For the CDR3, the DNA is TGTGCCAGTAGGAAGACAGATAGCTCCTACAATGAGCAGTTCTTC.

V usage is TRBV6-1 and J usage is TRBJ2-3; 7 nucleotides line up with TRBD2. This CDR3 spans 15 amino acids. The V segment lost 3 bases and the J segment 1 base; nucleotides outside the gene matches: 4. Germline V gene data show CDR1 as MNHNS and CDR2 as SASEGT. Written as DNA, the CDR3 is TGTGCCAGCAGTGATTCTAGCGGAGGCACAGATACGCAGTATTTT. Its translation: CASSDSSGGTDTQYF.

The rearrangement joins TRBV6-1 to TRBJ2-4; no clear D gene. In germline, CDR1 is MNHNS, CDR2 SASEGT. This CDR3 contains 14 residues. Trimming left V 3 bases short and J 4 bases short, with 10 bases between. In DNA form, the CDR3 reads TGTGCCAGCAGTGAGGGTCACGGGAAAAACATTCAGTACTTC. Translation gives CASSEGHGKNIQYF.